Each of the 9 T cell receptor beta chains below was sequenced from the same sample in a study of shared clonotypes between healthy human individuals. TCRdb's copy holds only in-frame clones and misses some; the assay was immunoSEQ multiplex PCR. The sample yields a few million clones, approximately 95% seen once. Specimen: naive CD4+ T cells from PBMCs. Subset defined: CD45RA+ positively selected. The receptors were sampled from a man aged 18 to 30 in good health. Some clones in this sample may be carry-over from other donors' samples.

The rearrangement links TRBV28 to TRBJ2-7, with D possibly being TRBD2 (6 bases). Germline lookup yields CDR1 MDHEN and CDR2 SYDVKM. The V end lost 3 bases, the J end lost 6 bases, and 15 bases lay between the germline ends. This CDR3 has 14 residues. In DNA, the CDR3 is TGTGCCAGCAGTTTTAGTCCTAGCGTTACCGAGCAGTACTTC. Translation: CASSFSPSVTEQYF.

About this clone itself: The same CDR3 is also encoded by other DNA sequences in this sample. The V gene is TRBV9, the J gene TRBJ2-2; 14 positions agree with TRBD2. Germline V CDR1 and CDR2: SGDLS, YYNGEE. The CDR3 is 18 residues long. Trimming took 3 bases from V and 1 from J; bases not matched to a gene: 5. The CDR3 loop reads CASSATGTSGRNTGELFF. The CDR3 region has the DNA TGTGCCAGCAGCGCCACAGGGACTAGCGGGAGGAACACCGGGGAGCTGTTTTTT.

The J gene is TRBJ2-7, the V gene TRBV18; 7 bases are shared with TRBD1. In germline, CDR1 is KGHSH, CDR2 LQKENI. The length of the CDR3 is 14 residues. The J segment lost 2 bases and the V segment lost 2 bases, leaving 3 bases of the junction unmatched. CDR3 DNA sequence: TGTGCCAGCTCACCAGGACAGGACCCCTACGAGCAGTACTTC. Its translation: CASSPGQDPYEQYF.

This chain connects TRBV9 to TRBJ2-7; possible D gene TRBD2, 5 bases. The CDR3 is made up of 15 amino acids. Trimming cost V 0 bases and J 7 bases, with 17 bases left between them. Germline CDR1 SGDLS, CDR2 YYNGEE. CDR3 DNA: TGTGCCAGCAGCGTAGATGCTAGCTGGGTAGGGGAGCAGTACTTC. It translates to CASSVDASWVGEQYF. The whole variable domain, filled in from reference TRBV9 and TRBJ2-7, reads DSGVTQTPKHLITATGQRVTLRCSPRSGDLSVYWYQQSLDQGLQFLIQYYNGEERAKGNILERFSAQQFPDLHSELNLSSLELGDSALYFCASSVDASWVGEQYFGPGTRLTVT.

The V and J genes are TRBV7-9 and TRBJ2-3; 8 positions match TRBD2. This CDR3 comprises 15 residues. Germline trimming cut 5 bases from V and 6 bases from J; bases unmatched to any gene: 10. CDR1 and CDR2 from the germline V gene are SEHNR and FQNEAQ (reference sequence). CDR3 bases: TGTGCCAGCAGCCCACGCTCCGGGGGGGGTGATACGCAGTATTTT. Residues: CASSPRSGGGDTQYF.

This chain connects TRBV7-3 to TRBJ2-1; possible D gene TRBD2, 6 bases. Germline CDR1 reads SGHTA; CDR2 reads FQGTGA. This CDR3 spans 15 amino acids. Trimming removed 2 bases from V and 6 bases from J, with 14 bases in between. The CDR3 sequence is CASSLGGGPGNEQFF. CDR3 in DNA: TGTGCCAGCAGCTTAGGGGGAGGTCCTGGCAATGAGCAGTTCTTC.

V usage is TRBV7-2 and J usage is TRBJ2-5, with D possibly being TRBD1 or TRBD2 (5 bases each). Germline CDR1 and CDR2: SGHTA and FQGNSA. The CDR3 loop spans 14 amino acids. V lost 5 bases, J lost 5 bases, and 15 bases lay in between. The CDR3 sequence is CASSADSPGETQYF. CDR3 in DNA: TGTGCCAGCAGCGCAGACAGCCCGGGGGAGACCCAGTACTTC.

The V call is TRBV7-8, the J call TRBJ1-4, with 8 bases fitting TRBD1. CDR3 size: 14 residues. J lost 12 bases, V lost 5 bases, and 11 bases had no gene match. The germline V gene encodes CDR1 SGHVS and CDR2 FQNEAQ. CDR3 amino acids: CASSLGTGFRELFF. CDR3 nucleotide sequence: TGTGCCAGCAGCCTAGGGACAGGCTTTAGGGAACTGTTTTTT.

V gene TRBV14 combines with J gene TRBJ2-1; no reliable D call. Germline CDR1 is SGHDN and CDR2 is FVKESK. Trimming removed 4 bases at V and 5 bases at J, with 6 bases between. CDR3 length: 12 residues. The CDR3 DNA sequence: TGTGCCAGCAGCCTGTGGAACAATGAGCAGTTCTTC. Encoded protein: CASSLWNNEQFF.